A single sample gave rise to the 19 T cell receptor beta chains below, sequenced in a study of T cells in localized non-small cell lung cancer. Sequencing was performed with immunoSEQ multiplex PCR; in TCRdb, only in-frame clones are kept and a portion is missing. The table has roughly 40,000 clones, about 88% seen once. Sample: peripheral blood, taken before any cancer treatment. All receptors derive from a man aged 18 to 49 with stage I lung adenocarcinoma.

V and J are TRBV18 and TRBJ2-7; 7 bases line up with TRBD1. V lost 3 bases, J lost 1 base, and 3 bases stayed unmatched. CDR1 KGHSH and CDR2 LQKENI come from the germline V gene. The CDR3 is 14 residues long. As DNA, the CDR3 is TGTGCCAGCTCACCGACACAGGGGTCCTACGAGCAGTACTTC. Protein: CASSPTQGSYEQYF.

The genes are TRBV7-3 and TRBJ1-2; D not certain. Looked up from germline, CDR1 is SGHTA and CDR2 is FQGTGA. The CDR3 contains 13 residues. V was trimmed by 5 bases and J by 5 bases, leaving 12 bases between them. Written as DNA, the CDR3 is TGTGCCAGCAGCCCGATTGTGGGGTATGGCTACACCTTC. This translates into CASSPIVGYGYTF.

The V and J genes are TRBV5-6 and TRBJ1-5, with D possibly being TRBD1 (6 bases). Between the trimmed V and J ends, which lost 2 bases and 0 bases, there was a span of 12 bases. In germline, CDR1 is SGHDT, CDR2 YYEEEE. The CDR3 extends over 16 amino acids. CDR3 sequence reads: CASSFWAGVSNQPQHF. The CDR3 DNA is TGTGCCAGCAGCTTTTGGGCAGGGGTTAGCAATCAGCCCCAGCATTTT.

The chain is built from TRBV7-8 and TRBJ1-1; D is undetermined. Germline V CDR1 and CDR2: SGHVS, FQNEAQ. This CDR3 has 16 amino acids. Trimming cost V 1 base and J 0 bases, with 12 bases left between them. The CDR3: CASSLGGRYMNTEAFF. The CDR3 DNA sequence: TGTGCCAGCAGCTTAGGCGGACGGTATATGAACACTGAAGCTTTCTTT. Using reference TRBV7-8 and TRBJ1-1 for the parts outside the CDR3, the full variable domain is GAGVSQSPRYKVAKRGQDVALRCDPISGHVSLFWYQQALGQGPEFLTYFQNEAQLDKSGLPSDRFFAERPEGSVSTLKIQRTQQEDSAVYLCASSLGGRYMNTEAFFGQGTRLTVV.

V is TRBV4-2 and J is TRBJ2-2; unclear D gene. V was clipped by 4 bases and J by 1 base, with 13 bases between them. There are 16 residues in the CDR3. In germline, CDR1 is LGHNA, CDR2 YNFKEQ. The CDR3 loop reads CASSLHPLENTGELFF. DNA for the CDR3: TGTGCCAGCAGCCTTCATCCCCTCGAGAACACCGGGGAGCTGTTTTTT.

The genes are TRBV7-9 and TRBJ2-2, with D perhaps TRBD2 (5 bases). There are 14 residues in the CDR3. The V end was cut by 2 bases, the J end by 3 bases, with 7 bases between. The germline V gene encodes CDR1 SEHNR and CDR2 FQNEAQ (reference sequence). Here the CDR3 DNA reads TGTGCCAGCAGCTTAAACGGGGACACCGGGGAGCTGTTTTTT. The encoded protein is CASSLNGDTGELFF.

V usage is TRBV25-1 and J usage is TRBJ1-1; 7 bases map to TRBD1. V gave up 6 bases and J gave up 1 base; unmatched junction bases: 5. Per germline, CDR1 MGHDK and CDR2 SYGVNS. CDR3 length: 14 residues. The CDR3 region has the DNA TGTGCCAGCAGCCCAGACAGGGAGAACACTGAAGCTTTCTTT. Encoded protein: CASSPDRENTEAFF.

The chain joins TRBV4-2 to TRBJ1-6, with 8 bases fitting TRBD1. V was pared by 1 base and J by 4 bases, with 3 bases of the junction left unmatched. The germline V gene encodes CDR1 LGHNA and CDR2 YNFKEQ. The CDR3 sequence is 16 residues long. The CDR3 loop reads CASSQGDRGYNSPLHF. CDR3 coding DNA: TGTGCCAGCAGCCAAGGTGACAGGGGTTATAATTCACCCCTCCACTTT.

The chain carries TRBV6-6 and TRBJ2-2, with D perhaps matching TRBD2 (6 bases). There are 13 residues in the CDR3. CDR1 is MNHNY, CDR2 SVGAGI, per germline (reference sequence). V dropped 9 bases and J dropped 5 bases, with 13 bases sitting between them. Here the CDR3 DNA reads TGTGCCAGTACGGAGGGTTTAACCGGGGAGCTGTTTTTT. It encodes CASTEGLTGELFF.

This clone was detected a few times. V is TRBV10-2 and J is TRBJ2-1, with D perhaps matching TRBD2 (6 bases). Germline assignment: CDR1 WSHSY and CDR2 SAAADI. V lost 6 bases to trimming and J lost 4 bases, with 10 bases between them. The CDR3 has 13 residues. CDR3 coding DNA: TGCGCCAGCAGGGCGGGACGTTACAATGAGCAGTTCTTC. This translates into CASRAGRYNEQFF.

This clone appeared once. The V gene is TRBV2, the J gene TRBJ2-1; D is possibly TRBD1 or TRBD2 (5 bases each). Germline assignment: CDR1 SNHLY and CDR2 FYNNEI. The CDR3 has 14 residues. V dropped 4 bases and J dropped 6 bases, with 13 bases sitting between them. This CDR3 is CASSGWDPGNEQFF. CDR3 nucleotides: TGTGCCAGCAGTGGGTGGGACCCGGGCAATGAGCAGTTCTTC.

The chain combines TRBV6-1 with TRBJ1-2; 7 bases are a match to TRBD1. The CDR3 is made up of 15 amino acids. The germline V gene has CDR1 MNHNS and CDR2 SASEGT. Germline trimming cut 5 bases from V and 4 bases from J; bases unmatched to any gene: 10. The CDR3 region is CASSRELGQAYGYTF. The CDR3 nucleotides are TGTGCCAGCAGTCGGGAGTTAGGACAGGCCTATGGCTACACCTTC.

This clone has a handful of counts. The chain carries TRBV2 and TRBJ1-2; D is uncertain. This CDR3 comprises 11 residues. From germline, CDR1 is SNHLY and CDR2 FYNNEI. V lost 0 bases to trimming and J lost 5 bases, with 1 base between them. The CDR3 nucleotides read TGTGCCAGCAGTGAAGCTTATGGCTACACCTTC. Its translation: CASSEAYGYTF. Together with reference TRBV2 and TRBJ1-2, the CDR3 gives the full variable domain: EPEVTQTPSHQVTQMGQEVILRCVPISNHLYFYWYRQILGQKVEFLVSFYNNEISEKSEIFDDQFSVERPDGSNFTLKIRSTKLEDSAMYFCASSEAYGYTFGSGTRLTVV.

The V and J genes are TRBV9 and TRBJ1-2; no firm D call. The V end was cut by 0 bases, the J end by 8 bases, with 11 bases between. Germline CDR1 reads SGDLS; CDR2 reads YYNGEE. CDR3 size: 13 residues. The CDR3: CASSVDPGKGYTF. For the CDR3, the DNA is TGTGCCAGCAGCGTAGATCCGGGAAAAGGCTACACCTTC.

The CDR3 nucleotides read TGTGCCAGCAGCTTAGTAATGAACACTGAAGCTTTCTTT. This sequence encodes CASSLVMNTEAFF. V usage is TRBV7-3 and J usage is TRBJ1-1; no firm D call. CDR3 length: 13 amino acids. Trimming removed 2 bases at V and 0 bases at J, with 4 bases between. The germline V gene encodes CDR1 SGHTA and CDR2 FQGTGA.

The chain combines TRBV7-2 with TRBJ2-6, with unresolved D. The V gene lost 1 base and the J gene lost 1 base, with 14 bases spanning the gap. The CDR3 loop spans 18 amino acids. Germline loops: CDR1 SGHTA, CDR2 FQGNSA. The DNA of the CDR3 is TGTGCCAGCAGCTTAGAAAGTGTTCGGCAGTCTGGGGCCAACGTCCTGACTTTC. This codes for CASSLESVRQSGANVLTF.

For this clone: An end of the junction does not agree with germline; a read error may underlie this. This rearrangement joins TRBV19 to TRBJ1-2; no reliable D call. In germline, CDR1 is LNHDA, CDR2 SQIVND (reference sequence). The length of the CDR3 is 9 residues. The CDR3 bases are TGTGCCAGTAGTATAGGTGGGTACTTC. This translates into CASSIGGYF.

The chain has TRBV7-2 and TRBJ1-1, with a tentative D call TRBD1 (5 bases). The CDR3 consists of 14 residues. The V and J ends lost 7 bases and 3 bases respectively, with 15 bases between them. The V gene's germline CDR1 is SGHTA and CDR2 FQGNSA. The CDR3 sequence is CASILRGSHTEAFF. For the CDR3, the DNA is TGTGCCAGCATCCTTCGGGGGAGTCACACTGAAGCTTTCTTT.

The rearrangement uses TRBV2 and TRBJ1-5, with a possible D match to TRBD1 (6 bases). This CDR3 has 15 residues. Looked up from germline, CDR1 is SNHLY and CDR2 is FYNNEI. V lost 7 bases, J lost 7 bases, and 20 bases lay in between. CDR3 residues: CASNGKGRGGQPQHF. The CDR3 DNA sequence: TGTGCCAGCAATGGGAAGGGCAGGGGAGGACAGCCCCAGCATTTT.